This T cell receptor (beta chain) was obtained from a study of blood T cell repertoires in COVID-19. The wider study: Cohort 3 donors were reported recovered after two negative PCRs, clearance, or symptom resolution. There were acute and convalescent COVID-19 samples, and they came from the United States, Italy and Spain.

The CDR3 covers 20 residues. V shed 1 base and J 1 base; nucleotides not matched to a gene: 13. Germline values: CDR1 LGHDT, CDR2 YNNKEL (reference sequence). Adults between about 18 and 89 years of age took part from fewer than 30 US areas. Cohort allocation depended upon clinical history that participants reported. Data came from immunoSEQ multiplex PCR; TCRdb stores just in-frame clones and leaves some out. The sample records some 200,000 clones, about nine tenths being singletons. This clone was found once. Sequencing was carried out using PBMCs or T cells enriched from blood (not recorded which). The gene calls are TRBV3-1 (or the pseudogene TRBV3-2) and TRBJ1-4; the match to TRBD1 covers 9 bases. This TCR was recovered from a woman aged 45-59 years in a cohort exposed to, infected with or recovered from COVID-19 (not recorded which). CDR3 DNA: TGTGCCAGCAGCCAAGTCACCGGGACAGGGCGGCGGGTAACTAATGAAAAACTGTTTTTT. It yields the protein CASSQVTGTGRRVTNEKLFF.